The clone carrying this TCR beta chain has just a few counts. Its antigen is undetermined. One end of the junction fails to match germline, which may point to a read error. This specimen belongs to a study of immune heterogeneity within non-small cell lung tumors. Study-wide background: Tumor histology was classified as squamous cell carcinoma in a few cases, non-squamous carcinoma in 10 to 11 and not otherwise specified in 1.

Findings of the study overall: Recurring identical dominant CDR3 beta clonotypes were observed across tumor sites within a patient, together with site-unique high-frequency clones.

Samples each supplied 600 ng of bulk tumor genomic DNA as template. Each primary tumor yielded several biopsies, collected far apart from one another at surgery. Newly diagnosed with untreated non-small cell lung cancer, the patients underwent curative surgery. Newly diagnosed patients with non-small cell lung cancer who were having surgery with curative intent served as donors. Germline-derived CDR1 and CDR2 are SGHTA and FQGNSA. The CDR3 contains 15 residues. It was with 32 V and 13 J primers that multiplex PCR amplified TCR beta CDR3. One entry per CDR3 protein results from TCRdb running MiXCR on the multiplex PCR reads. The table records approximately 9,500 distinct CDR3 sequences, approximately 26% of them present only once.

This TCR derives from a woman between 45 and 65 years old with non-small cell lung cancer. The chain combines TRBV7-2 with TRBJ1-4; 10 nucleotides agree with TRBD1. The sequenced material came from lung tumor tissue. The chain's CDR3 is CASSLGGQGGENLFF. CDR3 coding DNA: TGTGCCAGCAGCCTAGGTGGACAGGGGGGGGAAAACCTGTTTTTT. Supplemented by reference TRBV7-2 and TRBJ1-4, the full variable domain reads GAGVSQSPSNKVTEKGKDVELRCDPISGHTALYWYRQSLGQGLEFLIYFQGNSAPDKSGLPSDRFSAERTGGSVSTLTIQRTQQEDSAVYLCASSLGGQGGENLFFGSGTQLSVL.